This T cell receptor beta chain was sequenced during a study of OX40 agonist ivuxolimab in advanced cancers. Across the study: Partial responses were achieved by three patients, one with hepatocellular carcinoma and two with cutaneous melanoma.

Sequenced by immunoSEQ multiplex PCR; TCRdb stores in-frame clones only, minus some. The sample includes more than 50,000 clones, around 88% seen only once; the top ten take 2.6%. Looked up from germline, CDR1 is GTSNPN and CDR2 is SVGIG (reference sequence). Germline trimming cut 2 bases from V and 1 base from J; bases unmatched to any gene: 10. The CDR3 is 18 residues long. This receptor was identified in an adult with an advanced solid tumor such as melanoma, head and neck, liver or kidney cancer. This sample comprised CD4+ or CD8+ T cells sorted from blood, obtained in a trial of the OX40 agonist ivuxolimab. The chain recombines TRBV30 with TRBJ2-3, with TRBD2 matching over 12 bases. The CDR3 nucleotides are TGTGCCTGGAGTTTAGGGCTAGCGGGGGGGCTCGGCACAGATACGCAGTATTTT. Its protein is CAWSLGLAGGLGTDTQYF.